These 30 T cell receptor beta chains originate from one sample sequenced in a study of tumor and adjacent non-tumor tissue in lung cancer listed by TCRdb under 2018. Bulk unsorted tissue served as the source for RNA extraction, and RNA quality was assessed using a NanoDrop ND-1000 and an Agilent 2100. The library was produced with multiplex PCR. Sequenced using an Illumina HiSeq 2500. TCRbeta libraries were built by three rounds of nested PCR using primers (Table S4), following protocols modified from ARM-PCR. TCRdb reworked the public reads: Q25 trimming with fastp, MiXCR clone assembly, productive beta chains retained. Here each entry gathers all rows of one CDR3 protein and keeps the most common genes and DNA. The table for this sample lists over 110,000 distinct CDR3 sequences; around 66% of them were counted only once. The top ten hold about 20% of the sample. The specimen was lung tumor tissue. The receptors were gathered from a man in his sixties with small cell lung cancer.

Points on this clonotype: Compared with germline, one end of the junction differs, possibly owing to a read error. The genes are TRBV6-5 and TRBJ2-1; D not resolved. Per the germline V gene, CDR1 is MNHEY and CDR2 is SVGAGI. The CDR3 sequence is 13 residues long. The CDR3 loop reads CANSYYLATEQFF. DNA for the CDR3: TGTGCCAACAGTTACTACTTGGCCACTGAGCAGTTCTTC.

The sample holds many counts of this clonotype. In nucleotides, the CDR3 is TGTGCCAGCAGTGGAGGCTTGTCAGGCTCCTACGAGCAGTACTTC. This encodes CASSGGLSGSYEQYF. The chain links TRBV12-3 or TRBV12-4 to TRBJ2-7; D might be TRBD2 (5 bases). The V end lost 5 bases, the J end lost 0 bases, and 14 bases lay between the germline ends. The CDR3 runs 15 residues.

The chain employs TRBV29-1 and TRBJ2-3; no firm D call. Trimming cost V 4 bases and J 5 bases, with 10 bases left between them. CDR3 size: 12 residues. Germline lookup yields CDR1 SQVTM and CDR2 ANQGSEA. As DNA, the CDR3 is TGCAGCGTTGCTGCTGGCATAGATACGCAGTATTTT. Residues: CSVAAGIDTQYF.

As regards this clonotype: A read error is possible here, since a much larger clone lies one base away. CDR3 amino acids: CASSEAEDRYDQPQHF. In nucleotides, the CDR3 is TGTGCCAGCAGTGAAGCAGAGGACAGATACGATCAGCCCCAGCATTTT. The V call is TRBV6-1, the J call TRBJ1-5, with a tentative D call TRBD1 (6 bases). The germline V gene encodes CDR1 MNHNS and CDR2 SASEGT. This CDR3 is built from 16 residues. Trimming removed 0 bases from V and 5 bases from J, with 14 bases in between.

This clonotype was counted between two and nine times. Sequence at one end of the junction differs from germline and may be a read error. The gene calls are TRBV4-1 and TRBJ1-4; a possible D gene is TRBD1 (5 bases). CDR1 MGHRA and CDR2 YSYEKL come from the germline V gene. CDR3 size: 16 residues. The chain's CDR3 is CTSSQDGRVGGEKLFF. CDR3 coding DNA: TGCACCAGCAGCCAAGATGGCAGGGTGGGCGGCGAAAAACTGTTTTTT.

This chain links TRBV20-1 with TRBJ2-1; 8 bases are shared with TRBD1. Per germline, CDR1 DFQATT and CDR2 SNEGSKA (reference sequence). V was pared by 0 bases and J by 1 base, with 8 bases of the junction left unmatched. The CDR3 extends over 17 amino acids. The CDR3 region is CSARDSTGAVSYNEQFF. CDR3 sequence (DNA): TGCAGTGCTAGAGACTCGACAGGGGCCGTTTCCTACAATGAGCAGTTCTTC.

In regard to this clonotype: A read error may explain this, as a much larger clone is one base away. CDR3 sequence (DNA): TGCAGTGCTATTTCCGGGTCGGACACCGGGGAGCTGTTTTTT. It specifies CSAISGSDTGELFF. The chain uses TRBV20-1 and TRBJ2-2; no definite D call. The CDR3 loop spans 14 amino acids. CDR1 is DFQATT and CDR2 is SNEGSKA in the germline V gene (reference sequence). V was shortened by 4 bases and J by 3 bases, with 12 bases between the two germline ends.

Note on this clonotype: The junction departs from the called germline gene at one end, perhaps through a read error. The V call is TRBV4-2, the J call TRBJ2-1, with a tentative D call TRBD2 (6 bases). The CDR3 loop spans 17 amino acids. CDR1 is LGHNA and CDR2 is YNFKEQ in the germline V gene. The CDR3 DNA reads TGTGCCAGTAGCCAAGCTCAAGGTGGCGGGAACCACCATGAGCAGTTCTTC. Its translation is CASSQAQGGGNHHEQFF.

Remarks on this clonotype: A junction boundary mismatches the germline segment, possibly from a read error. This rearrangement joins TRBV20-1 to TRBJ1-5, with D tentatively TRBD1 (5 bases). This CDR3 has 13 amino acids. Germline CDR1 DFQATT, CDR2 SNEGSKA (reference sequence). CDR3 in DNA: TGCGGTGCCAGGGCGGACTCCAATCAGCCCCAGCATTTT. It codes for CGARADSNQPQHF.

For this clonotype: An end of the junction differs from the germline gene, which may be a read error. The J gene is TRBJ1-2, the V gene TRBV29-1; 12 nucleotides align to TRBD1. CDR1 SQVTM and CDR2 ANQGSEA come from the germline V gene. The CDR3 contains 17 residues. CDR3 sequence: CSVEDGTGGAFIYAYTF. In DNA, the CDR3 is TGCAGCGTTGAAGATGGGACAGGGGGCGCGTTTATTTATGCCTACACCTTC.

With respect to this clonotype: At one of its ends the junction is not consistent with the germline gene, which may arise from a read error. This rearrangement joins TRBV11-3 to TRBJ2-3; possibly TRBD2 for D (7 bases). Germline-derived CDR1 and CDR2 are SGHNT and YENEEA. The CDR3 runs to 16 residues. CDR3 loop: CTRSPRGAGATDTQYF. The CDR3 nucleotides read TGTACCAGGAGCCCTAGAGGTGCGGGGGCCACAGATACGCAGTATTTT.

About this clonotype itself: A much larger clone differs from this one at a single base, so this may be a read error. This rearrangement joins TRBV6-1 to TRBJ1-2, with a possible D match to TRBD1 (6 bases). The CDR3 consists of 14 residues. CDR1 and CDR2 (germline): MNHNS, SASEGT. Here the CDR3 reads CANSEIGGADGYTF. The CDR3 DNA sequence: TGTGCCAACAGTGAAATAGGGGGGGCCGATGGCTACACCTTC.

The chain has TRBV6-5 and TRBJ2-7, with D possibly being TRBD2 (7 bases). CDR3 length equals 15 residues. Germline V gene sequence: CDR1 MNHEY, CDR2 SVGAGI. This CDR3 reads CASRGGLVSGYERYV. CDR3 bases: TGTGCCAGCAGGGGGGGGCTAGTGTCAGGCTACGAGCGGTACGTC.

The table lists this clonotype with many counts. This sequence joins TRBV11-2 and TRBJ2-1; D could derive from TRBD1 or TRBD2 (5 bases each). Germline V gene data show CDR1 as SGHAT and CDR2 as FQNNGV. V lost 5 bases and J 5 bases, leaving 22 bases between the germline ends. CDR3 size: 17 residues. As DNA, the CDR3 is TGTGCCAGCAGCCCCCGGGACCGACGGCTCATCGACAATGAGCAGTTCTTC. This gives the protein CASSPRDRRLIDNEQFF.

This clonotype was counted at least ten times. V is TRBV6-1 and J is TRBJ2-1, with 7 bases aligning to TRBD2. This CDR3 spans 15 amino acids. Unmatched junction bases numbered 5, after V lost 6 bases and J lost 0 bases. Germline CDR1 MNHNS, CDR2 SASEGT. The CDR3 region is CASRTSETSYNEQFF. In DNA, the CDR3 is TGTGCCAGCAGAACTAGCGAAACCTCCTACAATGAGCAGTTCTTC.

Of note for this clonotype: An end of the junction differs from the germline gene, which may be a read error. The chain recombines TRBV5-6 with TRBJ2-5; unclear D gene. From germline, CDR1 is SGHDT and CDR2 YYEEEE. The CDR3 covers 14 residues. CDR3 residues: CVSSPSMNQETQYF. In DNA form, the CDR3 reads TGTGTCAGCAGCCCCTCGATGAACCAGGAGACCCAGTACTTC.

This chain joins TRBV11-1 and TRBJ1-2, with D tentatively TRBD1 (6 bases). Trimming shortened V by 5 bases and J by 12 bases, and 19 bases separated the two germline ends. Germline-derived CDR1 and CDR2 are SGHAT and FQDESV (reference sequence). The CDR3 extends over 13 amino acids. In DNA, the CDR3 is TGTGCCAGCAGCCGGGACAACTCCTATGGTAACACCTTC. Encoded protein: CASSRDNSYGNTF.

The rearrangement uses TRBV20-1 and TRBJ2-5, with D uncertain. Germline CDR1 reads DFQATT; CDR2 reads SNEGSKA (reference sequence). The length of the CDR3 is 12 residues. Trimming took 3 bases from V and 4 from J, leaving 9 bases between them. The CDR3 sequence: CSARRHRETQYF. The CDR3 nucleotides are TGCAGTGCTAGGAGGCACCGAGAGACCCAGTACTTC.

Note on this clonotype: This could be a read error, since a much larger clone is one nucleotide away. The chain has TRBV4-2 and TRBJ1-2; tentative D call: TRBD1 (5 bases). Trimming cost V 4 bases and J 0 bases, with 12 bases left between them. This CDR3 is 15 amino acids long. From germline, CDR1 is LGHNA and CDR2 YNFKEQ. CDR3 nucleotides: TGTGCCAGCAGCCCCCGGGACTCATCTAACTATGGCTACACCTTC. Protein: CASSPRDSSNYGYTF.

This clonotype has only a few counts. Mismatch with germline at one junction end may stem from a read error. The chain carries TRBV6-5 and TRBJ1-5; 12 nucleotides agree with TRBD1. This CDR3 is built from 15 residues. Per germline, CDR1 MNHEY and CDR2 SVGAGI. The CDR3 loop is CASRGQGADNQPRHF. CDR3 DNA: TGTGCCAGCAGGGGACAGGGGGCCGACAATCAGCCCCGGCATTTT.

This clonotype has more than one count but fewer than ten. This may be a read error: a much more frequent sequence differs by one nucleotide. This chain joins TRBV20-1 and TRBJ2-4; 14 bases are a match to TRBD2. V was pared by 7 bases and J by 1 base, with 9 bases of the junction left unmatched. CDR3 length equals 17 residues. The germline gives CDR1 DFQATT, CDR2 SNEGSKA (reference sequence). CDR3 sequence (DNA): TGCAGTGTTCCGGGACTAGCGGGAGCTGGTGCCAAAAACATTCAGTACTTC. Translation gives CSVPGLAGAGAKNIQYF.

The rearrangement links TRBV12-3 or TRBV12-4 to TRBJ1-1; tentative D call: TRBD1 (5 bases). This CDR3 is 14 amino acids long. Between the trimmed V and J ends, which lost 1 base and 4 bases, there was a span of 10 bases. The CDR3 DNA is TGTGCCAGCAGTTTAGGGGGCGAGGTCACTGAAGCTTTCTTT. It translates to CASSLGGEVTEAFF.

Notes on this clonotype: Here the CDR3 omits its conserved ending phenylalanine or tryptophan, so a read error is the likely source. The V and J genes are TRBV5-1 and TRBJ2-3; 12 bases line up with TRBD2. The germline V gene encodes CDR1 SGHRS and CDR2 YFSETQ. Trimming cost V 4 bases and J 0 bases; bases outside gene matches: 3. The CDR3 consists of 16 residues. The DNA of the CDR3 is TGCGCCAGCAGCAACGGACTAGCGGGAAGCACAGATACGCAGTATTAT. Translation: CASSNGLAGSTDTQYY.

As regards this clonotype: Given a much more abundant clone one base away, this may be a read error. The V gene is TRBV6-5, the J gene TRBJ2-1, with 8 bases aligning to TRBD2. CDR3 size: 15 residues. Germline V gives CDR1 MNHEY, CDR2 SVGAGI. CDR3 coding DNA: TGTGTCAGCAGTTACAGCGGACTAGCATACAATGAGCAGTTCTTC. Translating gives CVSSYSGLAYNEQFF.

Turning to this clonotype: The junction shows a germline mismatch at one end, possibly a read error. V gene TRBV28 combines with J gene TRBJ1-2; TRBD1 agrees at 8 bases. The CDR3 extends over 13 amino acids. Germline lookup yields CDR1 MDHEN and CDR2 SYDVKM. The CDR3 sequence is CASSPGQGWGYTF. In DNA form, the CDR3 reads TGCGCCAGCAGTCCAGGACAGGGATGGGGCTACACCTTC.

As regards this clonotype: A single base separates this from a much larger clone, so it may be a read error. J is TRBJ1-1 and V is TRBV20-1; D perhaps matches TRBD1 (5 bases). V dropped 5 bases and J dropped 0 bases, with 13 bases sitting between them. The CDR3 is 14 amino acids. Per the germline V gene, CDR1 is DFQATT and CDR2 is SNEGSKA (reference sequence). The CDR3 sequence is CSARPRQMNTEAFF. In DNA, the CDR3 is TGCAGTGCTCGTCCGAGACAGATGAACACTGAAGCTTTCTTT.

Details on this clonotype: This may be a read error: a much more frequent sequence differs by one nucleotide. The chain is built from TRBV20-1 and TRBJ1-2; no firm D call. Germline lookup yields CDR1 DFQATT and CDR2 SNEGSKA (reference sequence). The V end was cut by 4 bases, the J end by 4 bases, with 16 bases between. The CDR3 is 14 amino acids. For the CDR3, the DNA is TGCAGTGCTACCACTCCATGGTCGTTCTATGGCTACACCTTC. Translating it yields CSATTPWSFYGYTF.

The V call is TRBV5-4, the J call TRBJ2-1; D is tentatively TRBD1 or TRBD2 (6 bases each). The germline V and J ends were trimmed by 2 bases and 7 bases, with 13 bases remaining between them. This CDR3 is built from 14 residues. Germline assignment: CDR1 SGHNT and CDR2 YYREEE (reference sequence). CDR3 sequence (DNA): TGTGCCAGCAGCTTAGGAATAGGGGGGAATGAGCAGTTCTTC. It specifies CASSLGIGGNEQFF.

Only a few counts were recorded for this clonotype. This chain uses TRBV6-6 with TRBJ2-1; D unresolved. The CDR3 length is 13 residues. Per the germline V gene, CDR1 is MNHNY and CDR2 is SVGAGI (reference sequence). V was shortened by 6 bases and J by 4 bases, with 10 bases between the two germline ends. The CDR3 sequence is CASRVSEYNEQFF. CDR3 DNA sequence: TGTGCCAGCAGGGTTTCTGAATACAATGAGCAGTTCTTC.

This clonotype was seen at least ten times. This chain links TRBV20-1 with TRBJ2-7; D possibly uses TRBD1 or TRBD2 (6 bases each). The CDR3 is 14 amino acids. The germline V gene has CDR1 DFQATT and CDR2 SNEGSKA (reference sequence). V was clipped by 3 bases and J by 4 bases, with 16 bases between them. CDR3 coding DNA: TGCAGTGCTAGCGGGGGCAGTATCGGTTACGAGCAGTACGTC. Protein: CSASGGSIGYEQYV.